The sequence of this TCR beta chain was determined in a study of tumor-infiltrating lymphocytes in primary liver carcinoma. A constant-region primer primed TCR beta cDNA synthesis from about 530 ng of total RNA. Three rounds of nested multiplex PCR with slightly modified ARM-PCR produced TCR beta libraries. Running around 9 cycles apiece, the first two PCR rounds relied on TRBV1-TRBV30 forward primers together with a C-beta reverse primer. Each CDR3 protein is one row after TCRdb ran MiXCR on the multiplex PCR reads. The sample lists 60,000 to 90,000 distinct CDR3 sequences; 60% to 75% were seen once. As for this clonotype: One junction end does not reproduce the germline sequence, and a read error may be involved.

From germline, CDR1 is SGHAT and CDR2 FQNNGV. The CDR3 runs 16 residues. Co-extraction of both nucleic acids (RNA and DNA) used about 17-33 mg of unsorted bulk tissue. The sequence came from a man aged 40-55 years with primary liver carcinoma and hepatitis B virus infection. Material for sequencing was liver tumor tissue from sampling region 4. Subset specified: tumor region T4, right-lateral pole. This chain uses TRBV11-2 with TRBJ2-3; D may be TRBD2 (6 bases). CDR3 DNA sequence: TGTGCCAGCAGCCCCCCGACTAGTGGCAGCATAGATACGCACTATTTT. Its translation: CASSPPTSGSIDTHYF.